This TCR beta chain came from a study of blood T cell repertoires in COVID-19. In terms of age and location, participants ranged from roughly 18 to 90 years and lived in approximately 26 US areas. Participant reports of clinical history set cohort assignment. Sequencing was performed with immunoSEQ multiplex PCR; in TCRdb, only in-frame clones are kept and a portion is missing. The table has about 270,000 clones, around 90% seen once. Sequencing was done on a sample of PBMCs or T cells enriched from blood (not recorded which). The TCR sequence derives from a woman between 50 and 59 years old who had recovered from COVID-19.

The CDR3 protein is CASSLGLAGGRGRGDTQYF. In nucleotides, the CDR3 is TGTGCCAGCAGCTTAGGTCTAGCGGGAGGCCGCGGCCGTGGAGATACGCAGTATTTT. J is TRBJ2-3 and V is TRBV7-2, with TRBD2 identical over 11 bases. After removal of 1 base from V and 5 bases from J, the junction contained 14 bases not matched to a gene. The germline V gene encodes CDR1 SGHTA and CDR2 FQGNSA. The CDR3 sequence is 19 residues long.